The sequence of this T cell receptor beta chain was determined in a study of T cells expressing NK-cell markers. General study findings and limits: No clear determination of HCMV specificity was made for expanded NKG2C+ T cell clones. Dominant NKG2C+ clonotypes accounted for roughly 1.0-8% of CD8+ T cells in six or seven donors. These clonotypes additionally ranked first within the CD3+CD56-NKG2C+ fraction of four donors.

What made the TCR beta cDNA was 5'RACE template switching with UMIs. TCRdb re-called the 5' RACE reads, yielding one record per CDR3 amino acid sequence without DNA. Its table records 200,000 to 300,000 distinct CDR3 sequences. As for this clonotype: Its specificity is unknown.

This CDR3 region has 13 residues. The V gene's germline CDR1 is MNHNS and CDR2 SASEGT. The chain uses TRBV6-1 and TRBJ2-1; TCRdb lists TRBD2, though no DNA is available to test this call. The receptor comes from a woman between 18 and 70 years old in good health. Sequenced: blood T cells: a sorted CD56 or NKG2C T cell subset, CD4+ or CD8+ T cells, or bulk PBMC T cells (not recorded which). CDR3 residues: CASSGMTREEQFF.